Listed below are T cell receptor beta chains from one sample, sequenced in a study of blood T cell repertoires in COVID-19. The repertoire was sequenced with immunoSEQ multiplex PCR; TCRdb's copy has only in-frame clones and lacks some. The profile shows roughly 70,000 clones, approximately 90% of them singletons. Material: peripheral blood. These receptors were taken from a man between 65 and 79 years old with active COVID-19. Each CDR3 is given with its conserved first and last residue. The order of the fields is J gene, D gene, V gene, clone size, CDR3 DNA, CDR3 protein. The D gene is left open where the match is weak. Expanded clones are given a class, and other clones once, few, many or no size at all.

TRBJ2-1 | - | TRBV9 | - | TGTGCCAGCAGCCTTGGTCGGGGGGCTACCTCCTACAATGAGCAGTTCTTC | CASSLGRGATSYNEQFF
TRBJ2-1 | TRBD2 | TRBV5-4 | - | TGTGCCAGCAGCCCCTCTAGCGGGAGGCCTTACAATGAGCAGTTCTTC | CASSPSSGRPYNEQFF
TRBJ2-3 | TRBD2 | TRBV9 | once | TGTGCCAGCAGCGTAGCGGGAGGCGTAGATACGCAGTATTTT | CASSVAGGVDTQYF
TRBJ2-7 | - | TRBV28 | - | TGTGCCGCCGGGGGACGCTCCTACGAGCAGTACTTC | CAAGGRSYEQYF
TRBJ2-1 | - | TRBV28 | - | TGTGCCAGCGGGGCGGGATCCCCAAATGAGCAGTTCTTC | CASGAGSPNEQFF
TRBJ1-1 | TRBD1 | TRBV19 | - | TGTGCCAGTAGTACCCGAGGACAGGGGGCCCCTGAAGCTTTCTTT | CASSTRGQGAPEAFF
TRBJ1-5 | - | TRBV24-1 | - | TGTGCCACCAGCCTACCTGGCAATCAGCCCCAGCATTTT | CATSLPGNQPQHF
TRBJ1-2 | - | TRBV27 | - | TGTGCCAGCACCCCGGGAGGGGCCTTCTATGGCTACACCTTC | CASTPGGAFYGYTF
TRBJ1-6 | TRBD1 | TRBV30 | - | TGTGCCTGGAGGGGGACAGATAATTCACCCCTCCACTTT | CAWRGTDNSPLHF
TRBJ2-3 | TRBD2 | TRBV15 | - | TGTGCCACCAGCAGGAAGCGGGAGTTAGGAGATACGCAGTATTTT | CATSRKRELGDTQYF
TRBJ2-5 | - | TRBV21-1 | - | TGTGCCAGCAGCAAAGTTTGGGCAGGGGCCCAAGAGACCCAGTACTTC | CASSKVWAGAQETQYF
TRBJ2-5 | - | TRBV3-1/TRBV3-2 | - | TGTGCCAGCTGCCCAAGGGGGTCCCAAGAGACCCAGTACTTC | CASCPRGSQETQYF
TRBJ2-7 | - | TRBV5-6 | - | TGTGCCAGCAGCTTTTGGGCCCCCTACGAGCAGTACTTC | CASSFWAPYEQYF
TRBJ2-1 | - | TRBV5-1 | - | TGCGCCAGCAGCTTGGTTCCCGGCCGGAGCCCTGGTGAGCAGTTCTTC | CASSLVPGRSPGEQFF
TRBJ1-5 | TRBD1 | TRBV6-5 | - | TGTGCCAGCAGTTCCCCCCGGACAGGGGCCAATCAGCCCCAGCATTTT | CASSSPRTGANQPQHF
TRBJ2-5 | TRBD2 | TRBV7-2 | - | TGTGCCAGCAGCCCAACCTTCGGGGGGAGAGAGACCCAGTACTTC | CASSPTFGGRETQYF
TRBJ2-1 | TRBD2 | TRBV11-3 | - | TGTGCCAGCAGCTCTTTCTCCGGGGGGAGCTCCTACAATGAGCAGTTCTTC | CASSSFSGGSSYNEQFF
TRBJ2-1 | TRBD2 | TRBV24-1 | - | TGTGCCACCCGGGGAGGGACCTACAATGAGCAGTTCTTC | CATRGGTYNEQFF
TRBJ2-3 | TRBD2 | TRBV18 | - | TGTGCCAGCTCACCCCTGCCCGGGACTAGCGGGCGCACAGATACGCAGTATTTT | CASSPLPGTSGRTDTQYF
TRBJ1-5 | - | TRBV21-1 | - | TGTGCCAGCAGCAATACTAATCAGCCCCAGCATTTT | CASSNTNQPQHF
TRBJ2-3 | - | TRBV12-3/TRBV12-4 | - | TGTGCCAGCAGCCGACAGACAGATACGCAGTATTTT | CASSRQTDTQYF
TRBJ2-7 | - | TRBV3-1/TRBV3-2 | - | TGTGCCAGCAGCCAAGAGTCTAGCCGCGCAACCTACTTC | CASSQESSRATYF
TRBJ1-1 | - | TRBV28 | - | TGTGCCACCAAGGGGTACACTGAAGCTTTCTTT | CATKGYTEAFF
TRBJ1-5 | - | TRBV18 | - | TGTGCCAGCTCACCGGGGGGGGATCAGCCCCAGCATTTT | CASSPGGDQPQHF
TRBJ1-4 | - | TRBV9 | - | TGTGCCAGCAGCGTAGGGGGGGACCCTAATGAAAAACTGTTTTTT | CASSVGGDPNEKLFF
TRBJ1-2 | - | TRBV7-9 | - | TGTGCCAGCAGCTTTGGGCACGGCTATGGCTACACCTTC | CASSFGHGYGYTF
TRBJ2-4 | TRBD1 | TRBV28 | - | TGTGCCAGCACCCTTTACAGGGGAACCAAAAACATTCAGTACTTC | CASTLYRGTKNIQYF
TRBJ2-7 | TRBD2 | TRBV2 | - | TGTGCCAGCAGGACGGGGGGGGCCTCCTACGAGCAGTACTTC | CASRTGGASYEQYF
TRBJ2-1 | - | TRBV4-3 | once | TGCGCCAGCAGCCAAGATGGGGGAGGAGGAGCGTTTAATGAGCAGTTCTTC | CASSQDGGGGAFNEQFF
TRBJ1-4 | TRBD1 | TRBV19 | - | TGTGCCAGTAGCCCCACAGGGGTGGAAAAACTGTTTTTT | CASSPTGVEKLFF